The 11 T cell receptor beta chains below all came from one sample that was sequenced in a study of cytomegalovirus exposure and HLA in healthy donors. 13 Jbeta primers and 60 Vbeta primers were used for the PCR. Profiled with immunoSEQ multiplex PCR; TCRdb holds only in-frame clones, not every one. The data contain roughly 180,000 clones, 75% to 85% of them singletons. The sequencing input was PBMCs. The origin of the receptors is a man between 18 and 29 years old in good health and CMV-seronegative.

This clone was counted between two and nine times. This chain connects TRBV5-6 to TRBJ1-1; no clear D gene. CDR1 is SGHDT, CDR2 YYEEEE, per germline. CDR3 length: 11 amino acids. With 4 bases removed from V and 3 bases from J, the gap between germline ends came to 4 bases. The CDR3 sequence: CASSRDTEAFF. CDR3 coding DNA: TGTGCCAGCAGCCGGGACACTGAAGCTTTCTTT.

The chain carries TRBV28 and TRBJ2-3; 8 bases align to TRBD2. The germline CDR1 and CDR2 sequences are MDHEN and SYDVKM. The CDR3 loop spans 15 amino acids. Trimming removed 5 bases from V and 5 bases from J; junction bases left unmatched: 9. CDR3 nucleotide sequence: TGTGCCAGCAGTCTCACTAGCGGAGGGGGAGATACGCAGTATTTT. Residues: CASSLTSGGGDTQYF.

J is TRBJ2-3 and V is TRBV7-2; 10 bases line up with TRBD1. V dropped 4 bases and J dropped 5; count of bases not matched to a gene: 9. The CDR3 runs to 16 residues. Germline V gives CDR1 SGHTA, CDR2 FQGNSA. DNA for the CDR3: TGTGCCAGCAGCTCCGCCGGGACAGGGGTTCGAGATACGCAGTATTTT. This translates into CASSSAGTGVRDTQYF.

This CDR3 reads CAISLGLAGGNEQFF. The CDR3 bases are TGTGCCATCAGCCTAGGACTAGCGGGAGGCAATGAGCAGTTCTTC. The chain combines TRBV10-3 with TRBJ2-1, with TRBD2 identical over 14 bases. The junction had 4 bases not matched to a gene; V was cut back by 6 bases and J by 6 bases. The CDR3 spans 15 residues. Germline V CDR1 and CDR2: ENHRY, SYGVKD.

J is TRBJ2-1 and V is TRBV5-1; a weak D match, TRBD2 (6 bases). Germline V lookup: CDR1 SGHRS, CDR2 YFSETQ. Deletions cut 6 bases from V and 3 bases from J, with 19 bases between. There are 16 residues in the CDR3. For the CDR3, the DNA is TGCGCCAGCACCTACCTGGGCGGGGTCCACTACAATGAGCAGTTCTTC. As protein: CASTYLGGVHYNEQFF.

The rearrangement uses TRBV5-8 and TRBJ1-3; 7 nucleotides line up with TRBD1. Unmatched junction bases numbered 3, after V lost 2 bases and J lost 1 base. The germline CDR1 and CDR2 sequences are SGHTS and YDEGEE. The CDR3 is 15 amino acids. The CDR3 sequence is CASSLQGFSGNTIYF. The DNA of the CDR3 is TGTGCCAGCAGCTTACAGGGGTTTTCTGGAAACACCATATATTTT. The full variable domain, completed using reference TRBV5-8 and TRBJ1-3, is EAGVTQSPTHLIKTRGQQATLRCSPISGHTSVYWYQQALGLGLQFLLWYDEGEERNRGNFPPRFSGRQFPNYSSELNVNALELEDSALYLCASSLQGFSGNTIYFGEGSWLTVV.

The chain is built from TRBV5-1 and TRBJ2-2; possible D gene TRBD2, 6 bases. This CDR3 region has 16 residues. Germline values: CDR1 SGHRS, CDR2 YFSETQ. The germline V and J ends were trimmed by 2 bases and 6 bases, with 17 bases remaining between them. The CDR3 here is CASSLFGGDVPGELFF. CDR3 sequence (DNA): TGCGCCAGCAGCTTATTCGGGGGTGATGTTCCCGGGGAGCTGTTTTTT.

The CDR3 region has the DNA TGTGCCAGCAGTTCACTAATGGAGGGCTACACCTTC. Translating gives CASSSLMEGYTF. V is TRBV28 and J is TRBJ1-2, with D hard to call. This CDR3 contains 12 residues. The germline V gene has CDR1 MDHEN and CDR2 SYDVKM. The V end was cut by 4 bases, the J end by 8 bases, with 11 bases between.

This chain links TRBV7-8 with TRBJ1-1, with D uncertain. In germline, CDR1 is SGHVS, CDR2 FQNEAQ. With 4 bases removed from V and 0 bases from J, the gap between germline ends came to 12 bases. CDR3 length: 15 residues. DNA for the CDR3: TGTGCCAGCAGCTCCAGAGGGAACCTGAACACTGAAGCTTTCTTT. This sequence encodes CASSSRGNLNTEAFF.

The rearrangement joins TRBV9 to TRBJ1-2; D not certain. The CDR3 is 15 amino acids. Trimming removed 4 bases at V and 1 base at J, with 14 bases between. The germline V gene has CDR1 SGDLS and CDR2 YYNGEE. The CDR3 is CASSPRTDLNYGYTF. CDR3 nucleotides: TGTGCCAGCAGCCCCCGGACTGACCTTAACTATGGCTACACCTTC.

This clone was recorded only once. V is TRBV30 and J is TRBJ2-3; possibly TRBD2 for D (5 bases). Germline V gene data show CDR1 as GTSNPN and CDR2 as SVGIG (reference sequence). CDR3 length: 11 amino acids. The ends were cut back, 7 bases at V and 2 bases at J, with 7 bases in the middle. CDR3 coding DNA: TGTGCCTCGGGGTACACAGATACGCAGTATTTT. The encoded protein is CASGYTDTQYF. Drawing the rest from reference TRBV30 and TRBJ2-3, the complete variable domain is SQTIHQWPATLVQPVGSPLSLECTVEGTSNPNLYWYRQAAGRGLQLLFYSVGIGQISSEVPQNLSASRPQDRQFILSSKKLLLSDSGFYLCASGYTDTQYFGPGTRLTVL.